The present T cell receptor beta chain was sequenced within a study of blood T cell repertoires in COVID-19. The wider study: Sites across the United States, Italy and Spain contributed samples from acute and convalescent COVID-19.

The length of the CDR3 is 13 residues. The germline V gene has CDR1 MNHEY and CDR2 SVGAGI. Trimming took off 6 bases at V and 5 bases at J, with 8 bases between the two ends. In the authors' workflow: Amplification from reference gene primers served as the basis for estimated nucleated cell counts. Data came from immunoSEQ multiplex PCR; TCRdb stores just in-frame clones and leaves some out. V, J and clone size are those of that table, while D and trimming were read from the DNA. The sample contains roughly 300,000 clones, 70% to 90% of which appear only once. Sequencing input: peripheral blood. This chain connects TRBV6-5 to TRBJ1-6, with TRBD1 as a possible D gene (5 bases). This sequence was found in a man younger than 30 who had recovered from COVID-19. The CDR3 loop is CASRPRDNSPLHF. As DNA, the CDR3 is TGTGCCAGCAGACCCAGGGATAATTCACCCCTCCACTTT.